These T cell receptor beta chains were read from a single sample in a study of cytomegalovirus exposure and HLA in healthy donors. Clones were read by immunoSEQ multiplex PCR, and TCRdb kept only the in-frame ones, dropping some. Of around 200,000 clones listed, under 80% are singletons. Material for sequencing was PBMCs. The receptors originated from a man aged 30-40 years in good health and CMV-seropositive. CDR3s include the opening cysteine and the closing phenylalanine or tryptophan. Fields, in order: CDR3 length, J gene, V gene, D gene, clone size, CDR3 DNA, CDR3 protein. The D gene is left open where the match is weak. Clone size is shown for a subset of rows, as once, few, many or a class of expanded clone.

16,TRBJ2-2,TRBV4-3,TRBD1,NA,TGCGCCAGCAGCCAAAGGCAGGGGGCTGGGACCGGGGAGCTGTTTTTT,CASSQRQGAGTGELFF
15,TRBJ2-7,TRBV4-1,NA,NA,TGCGCCAGCAGCCAAGCCAGGGGCGTTTTCTACGAGCAGTACTTC,CASSQARGVFYEQYF
11,TRBJ2-7,TRBV11-2,NA,once,TGTGCCAGCAGCCCCCCAAACGAGCAGTACTTC,CASSPPNEQYF
16,TRBJ2-7,TRBV10-3,TRBD2,few,TGTGCCATCAGTGAGTCGTGGTCTAGCGGCTCCTACGAGCAGTACTTC,CAISESWSSGSYEQYF
13,TRBJ2-1,TRBV11-2,NA,NA,TGTGCCAGCAGCCCACCGGGGGTCTATGAGCAGTTCTTC,CASSPPGVYEQFF
16,TRBJ2-7,TRBV5-1,TRBD2,NA,TGCGCCAGCAGCTTTGGAGAGCGGGGGGGCCTGGACGAGCAGTACTTC,CASSFGERGGLDEQYF
16,TRBJ2-7,TRBV5-3,NA,NA,TGTGCCAGAAGCTTGGTACAGGGCCTGGGGTACTACGAGCAGTACTTC,CARSLVQGLGYYEQYF
15,TRBJ1-5,TRBV6-5,TRBD1,NA,TGTGCCAGCACCCCCGGGACAGCCCAGAATCAGCCCCAGCATTTT,CASTPGTAQNQPQHF
14,TRBJ1-1,TRBV29-1,TRBD1,NA,TGCAGCGGCGGGGTCTCAGACAGGGGGTCTGAAGCTTTCTTT,CSGGVSDRGSEAFF
15,TRBJ2-5,TRBV5-1,TRBD1,NA,TGCGCCAGCAGCTTGGGGACAGGGAACCCCGAGACCCAGTACTTC,CASSLGTGNPETQYF
14,TRBJ2-5,TRBV7-2,NA,NA,TGTGCCAGCAGCCCCCGGACAACCAGAGAGACCCAGTACTTC,CASSPRTTRETQYF
14,TRBJ2-7,TRBV30,TRBD1,NA,TGTGCCAGATCCTCCGGGACAGGGGTCTACGAGCAGTACTTC,CARSSGTGVYEQYF
14,TRBJ1-5,TRBV19,NA,NA,TGTGCCAGTAGTGGGGACACCCGTTATCAGCCCCAGCATTTT,CASSGDTRYQPQHF
19,TRBJ1-1,TRBV5-1,TRBD1,few,TGCGCCAGCAGCTTGTACCCCCCGGGACAGGGCGCCGGGAACACTGAAGCTTTCTTT,CASSLYPPGQGAGNTEAFF
15,TRBJ2-7,TRBV10-3,TRBD2,once,TGTGCCATCAGGGTCCAACTAGCGGGGGACAGCGAGCAGTACTTC,CAIRVQLAGDSEQYF
17,TRBJ2-7,TRBV7-2,TRBD1,NA,TGTGCCAGCAGCTTAACACCTATCGACAGGGGGCGTAACGAGCAGTACTTC,CASSLTPIDRGRNEQYF
15,TRBJ2-7,TRBV5-1,NA,NA,TGCGCCAGCACCCTCAGGAAGGGGGGGAGGAACGAGCAGTACTTC,CASTLRKGGRNEQYF
16,TRBJ2-5,TRBV19,TRBD2,NA,TGTGCCAGTAGTATCACTAGCGGGGCGTACCAAGAGACCCAGTACTTC,CASSITSGAYQETQYF
14,TRBJ2-7,TRBV30,TRBD2,NA,TGTGCCTGGAGAAAACGGGAGGGCTCGAACGAGCAGTACTTC,CAWRKREGSNEQYF
15,TRBJ1-1,TRBV19,NA,NA,TGTGCCAGTAGTATACCCCCCAGGGGAGTCACTGAAGCTTTCTTT,CASSIPPRGVTEAFF
14,TRBJ1-4,TRBV28,TRBD1,NA,TGTGCCAGCAGGGACAGGTTTTTGAATGAAAAACTGTTTTTT,CASRDRFLNEKLFF
16,TRBJ2-2,TRBV2,NA,NA,TGTGCCAGCAGTGGATCGGGCGGGGCGGTGAACGGGGAGCTGTTTTTT,CASSGSGGAVNGELFF
14,TRBJ1-1,TRBV9,NA,NA,TGTGCCAGCAGCGTAGGTGGGGCGAACACTGAAGCTTTCTTT,CASSVGGANTEAFF
19,TRBJ2-5,TRBV14,TRBD2,NA,TGTGCCAGCAGCCAACGTCCTAACTCGACTAGCGGGAGTCCGGAGACCCAGTACTTC,CASSQRPNSTSGSPETQYF
15,TRBJ2-2,TRBV9,TRBD2,NA,TGTGCCAGCAGCACCCTAGCGGGTTTCACCGGGGAGCTGTTTTTT,CASSTLAGFTGELFF
12,TRBJ1-1,TRBV14,NA,NA,TGTGCCAGCAGCCAAGCAGGGACTGAAGCTTTCTTT,CASSQAGTEAFF